Here is one T cell receptor (beta chain) with its context. Its antigen specificity is not known. No per-base quality is available; no much larger clone lies one base away. This entry is derived from a study of T cell responses to AZD1222 COVID-19 vaccine (dated by TCRdb to the early 2020s). About the full investigation: Because spike-specific TCR depth and breadth did not differ between the two schedules, AZD1222 recipients who got a second dose at roughly 4 weeks were pooled with those who got a second dose at roughly 12 weeks. TCR sequencing was performed for about 250 trial participants, of whom 207 were given two doses of AZD1222 and some 25 were given two doses of MenACWY control vaccine. Trial participants were enrolled by age into 18-55, 56-69 and 70-plus year subgroups, with around 150, 28 and 57 TCR-sequenced participants respectively.

Reading the germline V gene (reference sequence) gives CDR1 LNHDA and CDR2 SQIVND. The CDR3 starts with the cysteine, ends with the phenylalanine, and has 13 residues. The kept DNA is CDR3 alone, 39 bases in frame from the first base. V is cut back by 6 bases and J by 8 bases, with 3 bases in the junction unmatched. In light of the paper, this sample's time point label describes: baseline before first vaccination. Samples from vaccinated people were obtained from the UK trials COV001 and COV002, which included a single-blind randomized controlled phase 2/3 trial of AZD1222 (ChAdOx1 nCoV-19) in healthy adults. Trial participant PBMC samples were collected at day 0 and day 28 after the second dose for TCRbeta chain sequencing. The CDR3 regions of human TCRbeta chains were subjected to immunosequencing. The study's processing was this. Repertoire TCRs were checked for matches against a reference library of SARS-CoV-2-specific TCRs that had been generated using the MIRA antigen-specificity platform. Breadth meant the fraction of unique TCRs that were SARS-CoV-2-associated, whereas depth meant the fraction of total T cells that were SARS-CoV-2-associated. Using the MIRA data, each spike-specific TCR was mapped to the spike region that the TCR reacts to and placed in a CD4 or CD8 class. Log10-transformed breadth and depth values were compared by one-way ANOVA with Sidak's multiple comparisons tests. TCRdb retrieved this table from immuneACCESS and kept in-frame rearrangements only. Not all clones are present; in checked studies, unresolved V genes account for under half, and no reason is known for the remainder. V and J calls and clone size are given by that table; D and trimming were obtained from the DNA. Within this sample are 110,000 to 150,000 clones, with 80% to 95% of them counted one time only. Jointly, the top ten make up 2.5% to 3.5% of the sample.

Here is what the overall study found, with its caveats: No day 14 peak-response samples were available, so repertoires were characterized only after the peak T cell response. Participants were mostly white British, with more females than males. The authors suggested clonal diversity may have been underestimated. Only a handful of AZD1222 recipients were SARS-CoV-2 seropositive at baseline, limiting conclusions about previously exposed vaccinees. In the small 56-69-year group, the increase in depth fell short of significance, most likely because of low power. A significant rise in spike-specific TCR breadth and depth was observed after two AZD1222 doses relative to day 0 and relative to MenACWY recipients. Vaccine-associated CD4 TCRs spanned the whole spike protein, with dominant responses in regions 160-218 and 743-854. Reportedly, close to half of the unique spike-specific TCRs recognized epitopes lying outside the regions that are mutated in the B.1.351 and B.1.1.7 variants.

The chain couples TRBV19 to TRBJ1-6, with 8 bases in between that match TRBD1. The input for sequencing was peripheral blood, taken on day 0 of AZD1222 vaccination. This TCR was sampled from an adult in good health. The DNA reads TGTGCCAGTAGCCCGGGACAGGATTCACCCCTCCACTTT. This yields the protein CASSPGQDSPLHF.